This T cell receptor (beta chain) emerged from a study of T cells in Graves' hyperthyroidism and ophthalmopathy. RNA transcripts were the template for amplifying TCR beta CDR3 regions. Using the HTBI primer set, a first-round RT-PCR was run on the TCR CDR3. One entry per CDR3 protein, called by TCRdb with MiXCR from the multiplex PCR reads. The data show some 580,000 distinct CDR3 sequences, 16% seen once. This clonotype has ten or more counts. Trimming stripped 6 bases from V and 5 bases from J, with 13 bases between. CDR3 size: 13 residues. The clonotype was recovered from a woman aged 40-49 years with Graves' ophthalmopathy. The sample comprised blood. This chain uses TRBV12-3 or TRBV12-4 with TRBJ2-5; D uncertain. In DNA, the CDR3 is TGTGCCAGCAGGACATTAGTGGGCGAGACCCAGTACTTC. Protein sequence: CASRTLVGETQYF.